Included here is one T cell receptor beta chain sequence, with context. Through a sample-barcoded 5' primer and a J-beta primer mix, a second PCR was run for roughly 7 to 11 cycles. TCRdb re-analysed the 5' RACE reads in MiXCR, keeping a single row per CDR3 protein. The sample has about 1.4 million distinct CDR3 sequences; almost 60% are singletons. This specimen belongs to a study of blood T cells in healthy people across ages. In germline, CDR1 is DFQATT, CDR2 SNEGSKA (reference sequence). V dropped 6 bases and J dropped 9 bases, with 6 bases sitting between them. This CDR3 is built from 9 residues.

Material for sequencing was blood. The chain employs TRBV20-1 and TRBJ2-1; D is uncertain. The source of this sequence is a man aged 18 to 30 in good health. Here the CDR3 reads CSASPEQFF. The CDR3, as DNA: TGCAGTGCCTCCCCTGAGCAGTTCTTC.